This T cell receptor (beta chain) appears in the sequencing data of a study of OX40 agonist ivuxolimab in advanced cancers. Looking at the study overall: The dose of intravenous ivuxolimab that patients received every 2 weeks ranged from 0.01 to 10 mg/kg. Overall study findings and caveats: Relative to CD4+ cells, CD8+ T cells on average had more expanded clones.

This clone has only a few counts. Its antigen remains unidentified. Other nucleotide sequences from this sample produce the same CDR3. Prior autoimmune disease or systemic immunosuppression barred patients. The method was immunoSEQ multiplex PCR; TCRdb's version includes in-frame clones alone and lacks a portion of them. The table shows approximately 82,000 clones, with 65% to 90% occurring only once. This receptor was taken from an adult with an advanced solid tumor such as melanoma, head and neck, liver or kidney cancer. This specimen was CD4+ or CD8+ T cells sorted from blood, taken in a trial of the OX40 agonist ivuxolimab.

The CDR3 reads CSARGGYEQYF. The CDR3 region has the DNA TGCAGTGCTAGAGGGGGCTACGAGCAGTACTTC. The chain combines TRBV20-1 with TRBJ2-7; D is unclear. Germline CDR1 reads DFQATT; CDR2 reads SNEGSKA (reference sequence). The CDR3 has 11 residues. Trimming pared 1 base from V and 3 bases from J, leaving 4 bases between.